The T cell receptor beta chain described here comes from a study of blood T cells in healthy people across ages. Study-wide results and limits: When set beside aged donors, long-lived donors presented more naive CD4+ cells and higher diversity.

PCR was performed a second time for roughly 7 to 11 cycles using a sample-barcoded 5' primer and a J-beta primer mix. Each cDNA molecule was tagged by a template-switch adaptor with 12 random nucleotides. Via MiXCR, TCRdb re-called the 5' RACE reads, giving one row per CDR3 protein. The profile shows around 620,000 distinct CDR3 sequences, 27% of them singletons. As to this clonotype: The antigen remains undetermined. Its ends do not fully match the called genes, so a read error is possible.

Staff drew around 10 milliliters of peripheral blood from each donor. Per-sample PBMC isolation yielded at least 6.5 million cells. The receptor's source is a woman aged 70 to 79 in good health. Material: blood.

Here the CDR3 reads CAISESTGGFREIQYF. In DNA, the CDR3 is TGTGCCATCAGTGAGTCCACAGGGGGTTTTCGAGAGATCCAGTACTTC. The chain recombines TRBV10-3 with TRBJ2-5, with 8 bases that match TRBD1. The V gene's germline CDR1 is ENHRY and CDR2 SYGVKD. CDR3 length equals 16 residues.